Below, 12 T cell receptor beta chains from the same sample are listed, as sequenced in a study of control samples from healthy donors and cancer patients. Profiled with immunoSEQ multiplex PCR; TCRdb holds only in-frame clones, not every one. The sample includes about 130,000 clones, roughly 89% seen only once; the top ten take around 5.1%. Sequencing input: blood. These receptor sequences come from a man aged 18-30 years in good health.

The rearrangement links TRBV29-1 to TRBJ1-1; D unclear. The CDR3 extends over 12 amino acids. Germline lookup yields CDR1 SQVTM and CDR2 ANQGSEA. V dropped 4 bases and J dropped 1 base, with 7 bases sitting between them. CDR3 in amino acids: CSVGLWNTEAFF. CDR3 nucleotide sequence: TGCAGCGTTGGCCTGTGGAACACTGAAGCTTTCTTT.

This clone was recorded once. This chain uses TRBV6-6 with TRBJ1-1, with D perhaps TRBD1 (6 bases). Germline values: CDR1 MNHNY, CDR2 SVGAGI (reference sequence). There are 15 residues in the CDR3. Between the trimmed V and J ends, which lost 4 bases and 0 bases, there was a span of 12 bases. The CDR3 loop reads CASSSREGVNTEAFF. CDR3 sequence (DNA): TGTGCCAGCAGTTCCCGGGAGGGGGTGAACACTGAAGCTTTCTTT.

This sequence joins TRBV14 and TRBJ2-3; TRBD1 matches at 7 bases. J was trimmed by 9 bases and V by 4 bases; bases with no gene match: 7. The CDR3 consists of 13 residues. The germline V gene has CDR1 SGHDN and CDR2 FVKESK. The DNA of the CDR3 is TGTGCCAGCAGCCCAGATTACAGGGGAACGCAGTATTTT. Amino acid sequence: CASSPDYRGTQYF.

The chain joins TRBV6-5 to TRBJ2-7; D may be TRBD1 or TRBD2 (5 bases each). The germline V and J ends were trimmed by 6 bases and 2 bases, with 14 bases remaining between them. Germline V gives CDR1 MNHEY, CDR2 SVGAGI. The CDR3 is 14 amino acids. The CDR3 bases are TGTGCCAGCAGGAGGGGCAGGCAGGCCTACGAGCAGTACTTC. Protein product: CASRRGRQAYEQYF.

Only one count was recorded for this clone. V gene TRBV13 combines with J gene TRBJ2-4; D uncertain. Germline V gene lookup returns CDR1 PRHDT and CDR2 FYEKMQ (reference sequence). The CDR3 sequence is 14 residues long. Deletions cut 6 bases from V and 0 bases from J, with 9 bases between. The CDR3 here is CASRPLLAKNIQYF. The CDR3 nucleotides read TGTGCCAGCAGGCCACTCTTAGCCAAAAACATTCAGTACTTC.

V is TRBV11-3 and J is TRBJ2-5; a weak D match, TRBD2 (5 bases). V was trimmed by 0 bases and J by 7 bases, leaving 9 bases between them. The CDR3 contains 13 residues. The germline CDR1 and CDR2 sequences are SGHNT and YENEEA. CDR3 nucleotides: TGTGCCAGCAGCTTAGAGCACCGGGGGACCCAGTACTTC. It encodes CASSLEHRGTQYF.

This chain uses TRBV5-1 with TRBJ1-2; 9 nucleotides line up with TRBD1. The CDR3 runs to 15 residues. With V trimmed by 2 bases and J by 6 bases, 8 bases remained unmatched. The germline CDR1 and CDR2 sequences are SGHRS and YFSETQ. The chain's CDR3 is CASSLTGGGNHGYTF. The DNA for the CDR3 is TGCGCCAGCAGCTTAACAGGGGGCGGAAACCATGGCTACACCTTC. Full variable domain (outside the CDR3, taken from reference TRBV5-1 and TRBJ1-2): KAGVTQTPRYLIKTRGQQVTLSCSPISGHRSVSWYQQTPGQGLQFLFEYFSETQRNKGNFPGRFSGRQFSNSRSEMNVSTLELGDSALYLCASSLTGGGNHGYTFGSGTRLTVV.

The V gene is TRBV10-3, the J gene TRBJ1-1; 7 bases map to TRBD1. Germline CDR1 ENHRY, CDR2 SYGVKD. This CDR3 contains 15 residues. Trimming cost V 3 bases and J 6 bases; bases outside gene matches: 10. DNA of the CDR3: TGTGCCATCAGTGACGTGAGGGGGCGAATCCCTGAAGCTTTCTTT. Protein: CAISDVRGRIPEAFF.

The rearrangement joins TRBV19 to TRBJ2-5, with no clear D. CDR3 length: 12 residues. Germline CDR1 is LNHDA and CDR2 is SQIVND (reference sequence). V dropped 6 bases and J dropped 5 bases, with 10 bases sitting between them. The chain's CDR3 is CASSTLGETQYF. For the CDR3, the DNA is TGTGCCAGTAGCACCCTCGGGGAGACCCAGTACTTC.

This clone was seen a handful of times. This chain links TRBV9 with TRBJ1-1; 10 bases align to TRBD1. From germline, CDR1 is SGDLS and CDR2 YYNGEE. The junction had 12 bases not matched to a gene; V was cut back by 0 bases and J by 4 bases. The CDR3 extends over 18 amino acids. The CDR3 nucleotides read TGTGCCAGCAGCGTAGGTGTCCATGGGACAGGGGTGAGCACTGAAGCTTTCTTT. Protein product: CASSVGVHGTGVSTEAFF.

The genes are TRBV7-6 and TRBJ2-1, with 11 positions matching TRBD2. The CDR3 extends over 17 amino acids. The V and J ends lost 4 bases and 0 bases, in that order; junction bases with no gene match: 5. Germline CDR1 and CDR2: SGHVS and FNYEAQ. As DNA, the CDR3 is TGTGCCAGCAGCTCCTCTAGCGGGGGGAGCTCCTACAATGAGCAGTTCTTC. It specifies CASSSSSGGSSYNEQFF. Combining the CDR3 with reference TRBV7-6 and TRBJ2-1 gives the whole variable domain GAGVSQSPRYKVTKRGQDVALRCDPISGHVSLYWYRQALGQGPEFLTYFNYEAQQDKSGLPNDRFSAERPEGSISTLTIQRTEQRDSAMYRCASSSSSGGSSYNEQFFGPGTRLTVL.

The J gene is TRBJ2-7, the V gene TRBV6-5, with TRBD1 matching over 10 bases. CDR1 is MNHEY, CDR2 SVGAGI, per germline. The CDR3 length is 14 residues. V trimming: 2 bases; J trimming: 6 bases; junction bases outside the gene matches: 4. The chain's CDR3 is CASSYATGGFEQYF. The CDR3 DNA is TGTGCCAGCAGTTACGCGACAGGGGGCTTCGAGCAGTACTTC.